The 28 T cell receptor beta chains below all came from one sample that was sequenced in a study of post-analysis software for immune sequencing data. cDNA libraries for TCR beta contained unique molecular identifiers. TCRdb re-called the PCR reads with MiXCR, one entry per CDR3 protein. The sample comprises 150,000 to 200,000 distinct CDR3 sequences, around 34% of which are singletons, and 25% to 35% rests with the top ten. Here the sequenced sample was blood, taken after autologous hematopoietic stem cell transplantation. The origin of the receptors is a girl aged 5-17 years with multiple sclerosis.

This chain joins TRBV5-1 and TRBJ1-2, with 7 bases that match TRBD1. After removal of 2 bases from V and 8 bases from J, the junction contained 9 bases not matched to a gene. The length of the CDR3 is 14 residues. Looked up from germline, CDR1 is SGHRS and CDR2 is YFSETQ. In DNA form, the CDR3 reads TGCGCCAGCAGCTTTACAGGGGCATCTCAAGGCTACACCTTC. Translating gives CASSFTGASQGYTF.

This clonotype was found many times. The chain employs TRBV27 and TRBJ2-7; possibly TRBD1 for D (5 bases). Trimming cost V 4 bases and J 1 base, with 11 bases left between them. Germline V gene sequence: CDR1 MNHEY, CDR2 SMNVEV (reference sequence). The CDR3 has 14 amino acids. The CDR3 protein is CASSSPDRSYEQYF. The CDR3 region has the DNA TGTGCCAGCAGTTCCCCCGACAGATCCTACGAGCAGTACTTC.

J is TRBJ2-1 and V is TRBV7-3; 15 bases map to TRBD2. The CDR3 is made up of 16 amino acids. The trim removed 4 bases at V and 3 bases at J, leaving 1 base unmatched. Germline CDR1 and CDR2: SGHTA and FQGTGA. In DNA form, the CDR3 reads TGTGCCAGCAGCTGGGGACTAGCGGGGGGCTACAATGAGCAGTTCTTC. Its translation: CASSWGLAGGYNEQFF.

V is TRBV7-2 and J is TRBJ2-1; D perhaps matches TRBD2 (5 bases). Trimming removed 5 bases at V and 3 bases at J, with 23 bases between. Germline V gives CDR1 SGHTA, CDR2 FQGNSA. The CDR3 is 18 amino acids. The CDR3 nucleotides are TGTGCCAGCAGCCCCCGGGTGGGAGCGCTTTCGGGCTACAATGAGCAGTTCTTC. Its translation is CASSPRVGALSGYNEQFF.

V is TRBV19 and J is TRBJ2-7; D unclear. Between the trimmed V and J ends, which lost 8 bases and 1 base, there was a span of 6 bases. The CDR3 is 11 amino acids. The germline V gene has CDR1 LNHDA and CDR2 SQIVND (reference sequence). The CDR3 region is CASSGSYEQYF. DNA for the CDR3: TGTGCCAGTTCCGGATCCTACGAGCAGTACTTC.

Remarks on this clonotype: A read error is possible here, since a much larger clone lies one base away. The chain links TRBV10-3 to TRBJ2-5; unclear D gene. Trimming shortened V by 0 bases and J by 0 bases, and 8 bases separated the two germline ends. CDR3 size: 15 residues. In germline, CDR1 is ENHRY, CDR2 SYGVKD. The CDR3 DNA is TGTGCCATCAGTGAGTCGGCAGTGAACCAAGAGACCCAGTACTTC. The encoded protein is CAISESAVNQETQYF.

A few counts support this clonotype. J is TRBJ2-5 and V is TRBV28, with 8 bases aligning to TRBD2. TRBJ2-7 matches the DNA end more closely, so the J call is doubtful. Per germline, CDR1 MDHEN and CDR2 SYDVKM. The CDR3 totals 16 residues. The CDR3 nucleotides read TGTGCCAGCACCCCCTTTCCCAGCGGGAGATTGAACGAGCAGTACTTC. It yields the protein CASTPFPSGRLNEQYF.

This clonotype has just a few counts. V is TRBV7-9 and J is TRBJ1-1; no firm D call. The germline CDR1 and CDR2 sequences are SEHNR and FQNEAQ (reference sequence). The CDR3 has 13 amino acids. Trimming took off 3 bases at V and 3 bases at J, with 8 bases between the two ends. The CDR3 protein is CASSFLADTEAFF. For the CDR3, the DNA is TGTGCCAGCAGCTTTTTGGCTGACACTGAAGCTTTCTTT. Variable domain in full (rest from reference TRBV7-9 and TRBJ1-1): DTGVSQNPRHKITKRGQNVTFRCDPISEHNRLYWYRQTLGQGPEFLTYFQNEAQLEKSRLLSDRFSAERPKGSFSTLEIQRTEQGDSAMYLCASSFLADTEAFFGQGTRLTVV.

This chain uses TRBV6-5 with TRBJ1-1; 10 nucleotides line up with TRBD1. Trimming cost V 2 bases and J 4 bases; bases outside gene matches: 4. The CDR3 length is 15 residues. Germline assignment: CDR1 MNHEY and CDR2 SVGAGI. CDR3 sequence (DNA): TGTGCCAGCAGTTACGGGACAGGGGTTATCACTGAAGCTTTCTTT. Residues: CASSYGTGVITEAFF.

The chain has TRBV25-1 and TRBJ2-6, with TRBD1 matching 7 bases. Germline lookup yields CDR1 MGHDK and CDR2 SYGVNS. CDR3 length: 16 residues. J was trimmed by 4 bases and V by 3 bases; bases with no gene match: 6. The CDR3 region is CASSDHRGPGANVLTF. The CDR3 nucleotides read TGTGCCAGCAGTGACCACAGGGGCCCGGGGGCCAACGTCCTGACTTTC. The variable domain in full, with the rest retrieved from reference TRBV25-1 and TRBJ2-6, is EADIYQTPRYLVIGTGKKITLECSQTMGHDKMYWYQQDPGMELHLIHYSYGVNSTEKGDLSSESTVSRIRTEHFPLTLESARPSHTSQYLCASSDHRGPGANVLTFGAGSRLTVL.

This chain connects TRBV6-2 or TRBV6-3 to TRBJ2-1; TRBD2 might be the D (6 bases). CDR3 length: 13 residues. V lost 5 bases and J 8 bases, leaving 13 bases between the germline ends. CDR1 MNHEY and CDR2 SVGEGT come from the germline V gene. DNA of the CDR3: TGTGCCAGCAGTCGGGTAGCGGTCGATGAGCAGTTCTTC. It is translated as CASSRVAVDEQFF.

There are many counts of this clonotype. The J gene is TRBJ2-3, the V gene TRBV6-5; the D gene is possibly TRBD2 (5 bases). V lost 4 bases and J 5 bases, leaving 22 bases between the germline ends. The CDR3 is made up of 17 amino acids. The germline V gene has CDR1 MNHEY and CDR2 SVGAGI. The CDR3 DNA sequence: TGTGCCAGCAGTTCGTACAGAGTCGGGGAAGAACAAGATACGCAGTATTTT. Encoded protein: CASSSYRVGEEQDTQYF.

This clonotype has at least ten counts. In nucleotides, the CDR3 is TGTGCCAGCAGCGAAGGAGGGGGGATCACTAGCACAGATACGCAGTATTTT. Protein: CASSEGGGITSTDTQYF. The chain combines TRBV7-2 with TRBJ2-3; D may correspond to TRBD1 or TRBD2 (6 bases each). CDR1 and CDR2 (germline): SGHTA, FQGNSA. This CDR3 region has 17 residues. Between the trimmed V and J ends, which lost 5 bases and 0 bases, there was a span of 18 bases.

The table lists this clonotype with a few counts. The gene calls are TRBV15 and TRBJ2-7; D gene unclear. The CDR3 consists of 15 residues. CDR1 is LNHNV, CDR2 YYDKDF, per germline (reference sequence). V gave up 5 bases and J gave up 3 bases, with 17 bases separating them. The CDR3 DNA reads TGTGCCACCAGCCCCCTGGGCAGCGAAGACTACGAGCAGTACTTC. Protein sequence: CATSPLGSEDYEQYF.

This clonotype has a handful of counts. The V and J genes are TRBV24-1 and TRBJ2-3, with D perhaps matching TRBD1 or TRBD2 (5 bases each). V dropped 3 bases and J dropped 11 bases, with 20 bases sitting between them. CDR3 length equals 15 residues. Looked up from germline, CDR1 is KGHDR and CDR2 is SFDVKD. DNA for the CDR3: TGTGCCACCAGTGATGGGGGAGAACGCGCATTGAGGCAGTATTTT. This sequence encodes CATSDGGERALRQYF.

Written as DNA, the CDR3 is TGTGCCAGCAGTACGGCTGGACAGGGGGCCCTTAACTATGGCTACACCTTC. It translates to CASSTAGQGALNYGYTF. The V call is TRBV27, the J call TRBJ1-2; 11 nucleotides match TRBD1. The CDR3 is 17 amino acids. The V segment lost 5 bases and the J segment 1 base; nucleotides outside the gene matches: 9. Germline CDR1 reads MNHEY; CDR2 reads SMNVEV (reference sequence).

The rearrangement joins TRBV30 to TRBJ1-2; 7 nucleotides agree with TRBD1. Germline CDR1 is GTSNPN and CDR2 is SVGIG (reference sequence). This CDR3 is 14 amino acids long. Unmatched junction bases numbered 10, after V lost 3 bases and J lost 6 bases. The CDR3 region is CAWRPRGWDDGYTF. DNA of the CDR3: TGTGCCTGGAGACCCAGGGGGTGGGATGATGGCTACACCTTC.

This clonotype was observed at least ten times. The rearrangement uses TRBV20-1 and TRBJ2-1; weak D call: TRBD1 (6 bases). The CDR3 runs to 12 residues. Germline CDR1 DFQATT, CDR2 SNEGSKA (reference sequence). V shed 7 bases and J shed 3 bases, with 10 bases lying between them. The CDR3 loop is CSGQEIYNEQFF. CDR3 DNA: TGCAGTGGACAGGAGATCTACAATGAGCAGTTCTTC.

The rearrangement links TRBV4-2 to TRBJ1-4; perhaps TRBD1 as D (5 bases). CDR3 length: 14 amino acids. Germline V gene sequence: CDR1 LGHNA, CDR2 YNFKEQ. V was cut by 0 bases and J by 8 bases, with 10 bases left in between. CDR3 nucleotides: TGTGCCAGCAGCCAAGAAAGGGGCGGGGAAAAACTGTTTTTT. Its protein is CASSQERGGEKLFF.

Only a few counts were recorded for this clonotype. The rearrangement links TRBV7-8 to TRBJ2-5; 8 positions agree with TRBD1. Losses at the gene ends were 5 bases for V and 4 bases for J; bases not matched to a gene: 9. Germline V gene data show CDR1 as SGHVS and CDR2 as FQNEAQ. This CDR3 spans 15 amino acids. The CDR3 DNA reads as TGTGCCAGCAGCCCACCGACAGGGGAAGGAGAGACCCAGTACTTC. Translation: CASSPPTGEGETQYF.

In its sample, this clonotype was seen a few times. The chain is built from TRBV25-1 and TRBJ2-5; D is uncertain. The germline V gene has CDR1 MGHDK and CDR2 SYGVNS. V dropped 4 bases and J dropped 4 bases, with 10 bases sitting between them. The CDR3 length is 13 residues. The CDR3 protein is CASSVRNRETQYF. CDR3 DNA: TGTGCCAGCAGTGTGAGGAATAGAGAGACCCAGTACTTC.

The genes are TRBV20-1 and TRBJ2-1; tentatively, D is TRBD2 (6 bases). V lost 1 base, J lost 6 bases, and 10 bases lay in between. There are 13 residues in the CDR3. Germline V CDR1 and CDR2: DFQATT, SNEGSKA (reference sequence). CDR3: CSARGRDANEQFF. Here the CDR3 DNA reads TGCAGTGCTAGAGGGCGGGATGCCAATGAGCAGTTCTTC.

The V and J genes are TRBV7-2 and TRBJ2-7; a possible D gene is TRBD1 (5 bases). Germline CDR1 SGHTA, CDR2 FQGNSA. There are 13 residues in the CDR3. The V gene lost 4 bases and the J gene lost 4 bases, with 11 bases spanning the gap. The CDR3 bases are TGTGCCAGCAGCTCTCCGACAGCGTACGAGCAGTACTTC. As protein: CASSSPTAYEQYF.

The rearrangement links TRBV28 to TRBJ2-7; D is unclear. Trimming removed 2 bases at V and 3 bases at J, with 11 bases between. Germline loops: CDR1 MDHEN, CDR2 SYDVKM. This CDR3 is 14 amino acids long. The CDR3 region has the DNA TGTGCCAGCAGTTTAAGGAGTCCCCTCTACGAGCAGTACTTC. It encodes CASSLRSPLYEQYF.

The rearrangement uses TRBV10-3 and TRBJ1-2; perhaps TRBD1 as D (5 bases). This CDR3 has 14 amino acids. V was cut by 0 bases and J by 6 bases, with 11 bases left in between. CDR1 ENHRY and CDR2 SYGVKD come from the germline V gene. The CDR3 loop is CAISESGGNDGYTF. DNA of the CDR3: TGTGCCATCAGTGAGTCTGGGGGGAACGATGGCTACACCTTC.

Regarding this clonotype: The junction departs from the called germline gene at one end, perhaps through a read error. The genes are TRBV7-9 and TRBJ2-1; 9 bases agree with TRBD2. CDR3 length: 19 amino acids. Germline CDR1 is SEHNR and CDR2 is FQNEAQ (reference sequence). This CDR3 reads CASSQKKLIAGVGYDEQFF. The CDR3, as DNA: TGTGCCAGCAGCCAAAAAAAGTTAATAGCGGGAGTAGGGTACGATGAGCAGTTTTTC.

This clonotype showed up many times. The CDR3 is CASRSGSSYEQYF. CDR3 nucleotides: TGTGCCAGCAGGAGCGGGAGCTCCTACGAGCAGTACTTC. V gene TRBV28 combines with J gene TRBJ2-7; 8 bases are a match to TRBD2. The junction had 1 base not matched to a gene; V was cut back by 6 bases and J by 0 bases. The CDR3 totals 13 residues. The germline CDR1 and CDR2 sequences are MDHEN and SYDVKM.

The chain is built from TRBV20-1 and TRBJ2-5, with D perhaps TRBD1 (6 bases). V was trimmed by 2 bases and J by 0 bases, leaving 10 bases between them. Germline-derived CDR1 and CDR2 are DFQATT and SNEGSKA (reference sequence). There are 14 residues in the CDR3. The CDR3 region is CSARSGQHQETQYF. The CDR3 DNA sequence: TGCAGTGCTAGATCAGGACAGCACCAAGAGACCCAGTACTTC.